This T cell receptor (beta chain) was identified during a study of T cells in Graves' hyperthyroidism and ophthalmopathy. Trimming shortened V by 5 bases and J by 3 bases, and 5 bases separated the two germline ends. The germline V gene encodes CDR1 SQVTM and CDR2 ANQGSEA. This CDR3 has 12 residues. It was RNA transcripts that yielded the amplified TCR beta CDR3 regions. Initially, a first-round RT-PCR of the TCR CDR3 employed the HTBI primer set. TCRdb redid the calling of the multiplex PCR reads with MiXCR, one entry per CDR3 protein. The data contain hundreds of thousands of distinct CDR3 sequences, around 18% of them singletons.

This TCR came from a man aged 35 to 55 with Graves' hyperthyroidism. Sequenced material: blood. The chain has TRBV29-1 and TRBJ2-6, with unresolved D. CDR3 protein: CSVRGGANVLTF. The CDR3 region has the DNA TGCAGCGTTAGAGGTGGGGCCAACGTCCTGACTTTC.